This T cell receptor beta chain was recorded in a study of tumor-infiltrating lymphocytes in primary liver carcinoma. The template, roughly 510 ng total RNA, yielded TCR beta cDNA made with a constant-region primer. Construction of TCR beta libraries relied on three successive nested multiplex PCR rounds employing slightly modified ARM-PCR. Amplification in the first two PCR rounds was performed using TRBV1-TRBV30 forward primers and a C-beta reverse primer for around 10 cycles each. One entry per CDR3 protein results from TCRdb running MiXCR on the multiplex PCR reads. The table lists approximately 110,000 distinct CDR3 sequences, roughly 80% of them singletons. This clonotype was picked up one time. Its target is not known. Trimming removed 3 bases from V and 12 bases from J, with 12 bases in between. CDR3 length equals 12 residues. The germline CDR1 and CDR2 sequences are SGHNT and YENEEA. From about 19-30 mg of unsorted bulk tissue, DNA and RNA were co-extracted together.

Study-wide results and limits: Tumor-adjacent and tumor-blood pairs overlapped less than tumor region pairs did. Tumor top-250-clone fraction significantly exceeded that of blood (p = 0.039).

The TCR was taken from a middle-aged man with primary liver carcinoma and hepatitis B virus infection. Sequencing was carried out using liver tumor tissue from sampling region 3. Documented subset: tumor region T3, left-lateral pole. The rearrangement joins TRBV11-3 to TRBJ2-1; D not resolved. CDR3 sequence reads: CASSFNAIGQFF. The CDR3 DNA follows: TGTGCCAGCAGCTTTAATGCCATTGGGCAGTTCTTC.